These 14 T cell receptor beta chains came from one sample sequenced in a study of regulatory T cells in long-lasting Graves disease. Time point given: persistent/refractory GD, antithyroid drugs over 5 years with positive TRAb. Extracted RNA from PBMCs served as the source of the TCR library. Assembly of TCR beta libraries relied on iRepertoire HTBI primers together with Arm-PCR of CDR3 regions. Using its own MiXCR run on the multiplex PCR reads, TCRdb lists one record per CDR3 protein. Of some 300,000 distinct CDR3 sequences listed, approximately 20% were seen once; the top ten hold roughly 50%. Specimen: peripheral blood mononuclear cells (PBMCs), collected when the disease was refractory, from a patient treated with antithyroid drugs. The source of these receptors is a female donor with Graves disease.

Written as DNA, the CDR3 is TGTGCCAGCAGCTTAGGGACGGATAACTATGGCTACACCTTC. Its protein product is CASSLGTDNYGYTF. The chain recombines TRBV5-6 with TRBJ1-2; TRBD1 might be the D (5 bases). The CDR3 contains 14 residues. Between the trimmed V and J ends, which lost 2 bases and 1 base, there was a span of 9 bases. Germline V gives CDR1 SGHDT, CDR2 YYEEEE.

This clonotype occurred many times. The V gene is TRBV29-1, the J gene TRBJ2-7, with 14 bases fitting TRBD2. Looked up from germline, CDR1 is SQVTM and CDR2 is ANQGSEA. V was pared by 6 bases and J by 7 bases, with 11 bases of the junction left unmatched. The CDR3 is 15 residues long. The CDR3 protein is CSVAPGLAGVGEQYF. The DNA for the CDR3 is TGCAGCGTCGCTCCGGGACTAGCGGGAGTGGGGGAGCAGTACTTC.

Ten or more counts support this clonotype. J is TRBJ2-7 and V is TRBV6-5, with 7 positions matching TRBD1. The CDR3 contains 15 residues. V lost 2 bases, J lost 6 bases, and 10 bases stayed unmatched. Germline CDR1 is MNHEY and CDR2 is SVGAGI. The CDR3 here is CASSYTRDSITEQYF. In DNA form, the CDR3 reads TGTGCCAGCAGTTACACCCGGGACAGTATCACCGAGCAGTACTTC.

The table lists this clonotype with a few counts. This chain joins TRBV20-1 and TRBJ2-7; D possibly corresponds to TRBD2 (6 bases). CDR1 and CDR2 from the germline V gene are DFQATT and SNEGSKA (reference sequence). The V gene lost 3 bases and the J gene lost 1 base, with 13 bases spanning the gap. The CDR3 covers 14 residues. CDR3 DNA sequence: TGCAGTGCTAGTTACGGGAGCATATCCTACGAGCAGTACTTC. As protein: CSASYGSISYEQYF.

The table lists this clonotype with many counts. The chain recombines TRBV4-3 with TRBJ2-7; weak D call: TRBD2 (6 bases). The CDR3 has 18 residues. Germline assignment: CDR1 LGHNA and CDR2 YSLEER. V lost 4 bases, J lost 1 base, and 23 bases lay in between. CDR3: CASSPSVGTYLGSYEQYF. The CDR3 DNA is TGCGCCAGCAGCCCTAGCGTGGGGACTTATTTAGGTTCCTACGAGCAGTACTTC.

This clonotype occurred many times. This sequence joins TRBV12-3 or TRBV12-4 and TRBJ1-1; TRBD1 agrees at 7 bases. This CDR3 contains 14 residues. V trimming: 6 bases; J trimming: 0 bases; junction bases outside the gene matches: 4. The chain's CDR3 is CASRKGQMNTEAFF. DNA for the CDR3: TGTGCCAGCAGAAAGGGACAGATGAACACTGAAGCTTTCTTT.

The gene calls are TRBV29-1 and TRBJ2-7; D gene ambiguous. Germline-derived CDR1 and CDR2 are SQVTM and ANQGSEA. Trimming left V 4 bases short and J 4 bases short, with 5 bases between. CDR3 length: 10 residues. The CDR3 DNA follows: TGCAGCGTTGTGGGGTACGAGCAGTACTTC. Translated: CSVVGYEQYF.

V and J are TRBV2 and TRBJ2-3; 8 positions agree with TRBD1. J lost 3 bases, V lost 5 bases, and 4 bases had no gene match. The CDR3 spans 14 residues. Germline CDR1 is SNHLY and CDR2 is FYNNEI. CDR3 coding DNA: TGTGCCAGCAGTTCAGGGGGCGAAACAGATACGCAGTATTTT. The encoded protein is CASSSGGETDTQYF.

This clonotype was seen at least ten times. The gene calls are TRBV6-5 and TRBJ1-2; no clear D. The CDR3 spans 15 residues. V was trimmed by 0 bases and J by 7 bases, leaving 15 bases between them. Germline loops: CDR1 MNHEY, CDR2 SVGAGI. In DNA form, the CDR3 reads TGTGCCAGCAGTTACTCGAACCCGACGTGGCGTGGCTACACCTTC. Encoded protein: CASSYSNPTWRGYTF.

This rearrangement joins TRBV18 to TRBJ2-7; 8 nucleotides align to TRBD1. Looked up from germline, CDR1 is KGHSH and CDR2 is LQKENI. CDR3 length: 14 amino acids. Trimming cost V 3 bases and J 2 bases; bases outside gene matches: 3. The CDR3 DNA reads TGTGCCAGCTCACCGGGACAGGCAGCCTACGAGCAGTACTTC. Residues: CASSPGQAAYEQYF.

This clonotype has a count of ten or more. The rearrangement joins TRBV6-5 to TRBJ2-5; D might be TRBD1 or TRBD2, each matching 6 bases. V lost 4 bases and J lost 5, with 11 bases in between. Germline V gene lookup returns CDR1 MNHEY and CDR2 SVGAGI. This CDR3 contains 13 residues. CDR3 amino acids: CASSSTGTETQYF. In DNA, the CDR3 is TGTGCCAGCAGTTCAACAGGGACTGAGACCCAGTACTTC.

There are many counts of this clonotype. The rearrangement links TRBV3-1 to TRBJ2-7; D call uncertain. V lost 4 bases and J 6 bases, leaving 16 bases between the germline ends. Germline CDR1 and CDR2: LGHDT and YNNKEL (reference sequence). The CDR3 runs to 14 residues. CDR3 sequence (DNA): TGTGCCAGCAGCCCCGAGGCCGGCAATCGCGAGCAGTACTTC. Its protein product is CASSPEAGNREQYF.

This clonotype has ten or more counts. The rearrangement uses TRBV20-1 and TRBJ1-4; D is uncertain. CDR3 size: 14 residues. In germline, CDR1 is DFQATT, CDR2 SNEGSKA (reference sequence). The V end was cut by 0 bases, the J end by 8 bases, with 13 bases between. The CDR3 here is CSARDSDWGEKLFF. The DNA of the CDR3 is TGCAGTGCTAGAGATTCGGACTGGGGAGAAAAACTGTTTTTT.

This clonotype occurred once. This chain uses TRBV28 with TRBJ1-1, with 7 bases fitting TRBD1. Germline V gene data show CDR1 as MDHEN and CDR2 as SYDVKM. The CDR3 has 16 amino acids. The V gene end was trimmed by 5 bases and the J gene end by 1 base; junction bases not matched to a gene: 10. CDR3 nucleotide sequence: TGTGCCAGCAGTCCACAGCCGACAGGGTCGAACACTGAAGCTTTCTTT. Amino acid sequence: CASSPQPTGSNTEAFF.